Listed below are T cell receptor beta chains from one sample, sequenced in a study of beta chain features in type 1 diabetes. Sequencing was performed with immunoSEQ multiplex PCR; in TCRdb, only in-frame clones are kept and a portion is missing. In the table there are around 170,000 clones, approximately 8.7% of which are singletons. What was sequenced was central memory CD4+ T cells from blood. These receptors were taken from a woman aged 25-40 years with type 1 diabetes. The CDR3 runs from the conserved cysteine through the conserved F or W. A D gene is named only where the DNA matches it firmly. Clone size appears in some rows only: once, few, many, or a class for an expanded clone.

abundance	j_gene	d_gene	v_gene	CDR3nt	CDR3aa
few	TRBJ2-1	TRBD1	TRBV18	TGTGCCAGCTCACCACCGGGGACAGGGGGAAGGAATGAGCAGTTCTTC	CASSPPGTGGRNEQFF
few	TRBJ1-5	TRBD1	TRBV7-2	TGTGCCAGCAGCTCCCGACAGGGCCCGCGGCCCCAGCATTTT	CASSSRQGPRPQHF
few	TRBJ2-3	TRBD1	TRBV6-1	TGTGCCAGCAGTGAGGGACAGAGGGACACGCAGTATTTT	CASSEGQRDTQYF
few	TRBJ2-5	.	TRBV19	TGTGCCAGTAGTCCGGGGAGGGAGACCCAGTACTTC	CASSPGRETQYF
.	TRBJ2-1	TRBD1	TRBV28	TGTGCCAGCTGTCCCGGGACAGGTAGTACTAAGCAGTTCTTC	CASCPGTGSTKQFF
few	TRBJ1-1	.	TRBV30	TGTGCCTGGAGTGTCACCACGACAGTCCTCCTGAACACTGAAGCTTTCTTT	CAWSVTTTVLLNTEAFF
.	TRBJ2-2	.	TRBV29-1	TGCAGCGTTCTCGAGATAAGGGGCACCGGGGAGCTGTTTTTT	CSVLEIRGTGELFF
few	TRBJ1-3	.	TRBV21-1	TGTGCCAGCAGCAATGGCCAGGGGTTTGGAAACACCATATATTTT	CASSNGQGFGNTIYF
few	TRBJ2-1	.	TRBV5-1	TGCGCCAGCACCCTCTACACAGGGTTCGACTACAATGAGCAGTTCTTC	CASTLYTGFDYNEQFF
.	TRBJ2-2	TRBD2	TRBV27	TGTGCCAGCAGTTGGGGGGGGGCGAACACCGGGGAGCTGTTTTTT	CASSWGGANTGELFF
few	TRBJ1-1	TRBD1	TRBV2	TGTGCCAGCAGAAAACAGGGGGCTAATACTGAAGCTTTCTTT	CASRKQGANTEAFF
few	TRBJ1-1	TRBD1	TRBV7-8	TGTGCCAGCAGCTTAGCACCTTGGGACAGGGGGCACATGAACACTGAAGCTTTCTTT	CASSLAPWDRGHMNTEAFF
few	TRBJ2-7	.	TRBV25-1	TGTGCCAGCAGTGAATTTAACCTACCTTACGAGCAGTACTTC	CASSEFNLPYEQYF
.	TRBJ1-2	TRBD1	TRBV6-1	TGTGCCAGCAGTGAAATTGAGGGGGCGACTGGCTACACCTTC	CASSEIEGATGYTF
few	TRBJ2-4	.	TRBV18	TGTGCCAGCTCTCAAGACAGCGGGTTAGCCAAAAACATTCAGTACTTC	CASSQDSGLAKNIQYF
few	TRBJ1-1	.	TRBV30	TGTGCCTGGAGTGTACTGGACAGAAGGGACACTGAAGCTTTCTTT	CAWSVLDRRDTEAFF
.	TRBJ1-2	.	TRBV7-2	TGTGCCAGCAGCCAATCCGCCGGGGGTAGCTATGGCTACACCTTC	CASSQSAGGSYGYTF
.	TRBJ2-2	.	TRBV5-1	TGCGCCAGCAGCTTGGAACTTGGCACCGGGGAGCTGTTTTTT	CASSLELGTGELFF
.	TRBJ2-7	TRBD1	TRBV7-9	TGTGCCAGCAGCTTAGTTTTGGACAGGGGCTCCTACGAGCAGTACTTC	CASSLVLDRGSYEQYF
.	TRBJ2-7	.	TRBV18	TGTGCCAGCTCACTCAGGGATACCTACGAGCAGTACTTC	CASSLRDTYEQYF
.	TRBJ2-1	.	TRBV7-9	TGTGCCAGCAGCTTCGTGACTGGAGGTGAGCAGTTCTTC	CASSFVTGGEQFF
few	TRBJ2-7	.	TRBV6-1	TGTGCCAGCAGTGAAAATTTGGGGGACTCATACGAGCAGTACTTC	CASSENLGDSYEQYF
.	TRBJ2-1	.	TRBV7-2	TGTGCCAGCAGCTTAACGCCGGGACTCCCCAATGAGCAGTTCTTC	CASSLTPGLPNEQFF
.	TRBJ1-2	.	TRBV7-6	TGTGCCAGCAGCTTAGCCCCGGGACTAAATTTTGGCTACACCTTC	CASSLAPGLNFGYTF
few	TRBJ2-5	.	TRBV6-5	TGTGCCAGCCGACTTACCGTAAAAGAGACCCAGTACTTC	CASRLTVKETQYF
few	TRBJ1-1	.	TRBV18	TGTGCCAGCTCACAATCCAGGGTTAACACTGAAGCTTTCTTT	CASSQSRVNTEAFF
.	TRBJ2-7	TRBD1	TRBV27	TGTGCCAGCAGTTTTCTCGGACAGGGGTCGGGCGAGCAGTACTTC	CASSFLGQGSGEQYF
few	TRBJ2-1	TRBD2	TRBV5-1	TGCGCCAGCAGCTTGCAAACTAGCGGCTACGAGCAGTTCTTC	CASSLQTSGYEQFF
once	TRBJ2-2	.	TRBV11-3	TGTGCCAGCAGCTTACAGGGCACAAACACCGGGGAGCTGTTTTTT	CASSLQGTNTGELFF
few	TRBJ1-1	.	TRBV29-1	TGCAGCGTTGCCGACTCCTACTACGCTTTCTTT	CSVADSYYAFF
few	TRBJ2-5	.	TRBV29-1	TGCAGCGTAGAAACAGCCCAAGAGACCCAGTACTTC	CSVETAQETQYF
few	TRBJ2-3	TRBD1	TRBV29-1	TGCAGCGTGAGGTCCGGGACAGCTCAAGATACGCAGTATTTT	CSVRSGTAQDTQYF
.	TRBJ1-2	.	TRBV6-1	TGTGCCAGCAGTGAAGGGTCGGACTATGGCTACACCTTC	CASSEGSDYGYTF
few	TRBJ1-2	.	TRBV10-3	TGTGCCATCAGTGAGCCCACAGGTCGGAGCTACACCTTC	CAISEPTGRSYTF
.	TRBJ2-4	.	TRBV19	TGTGCCAGTACCCTTAGAGGGTCCGTAAACATTCAGTACTTC	CASTLRGSVNIQYF
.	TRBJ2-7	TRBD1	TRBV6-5	TGTGCCAGCAGGGACAGGGGCGAGCAGTACTTC	CASRDRGEQYF
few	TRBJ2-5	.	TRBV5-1	TGCGCCAGCAGCTTGTTGGGGGCGGAACAAGAGACCCAGTACTTC	CASSLLGAEQETQYF
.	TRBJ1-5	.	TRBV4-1	TGCGCCAGCAGCCATGAAGGAGAGCCCCAGCATTTT	CASSHEGEPQHF